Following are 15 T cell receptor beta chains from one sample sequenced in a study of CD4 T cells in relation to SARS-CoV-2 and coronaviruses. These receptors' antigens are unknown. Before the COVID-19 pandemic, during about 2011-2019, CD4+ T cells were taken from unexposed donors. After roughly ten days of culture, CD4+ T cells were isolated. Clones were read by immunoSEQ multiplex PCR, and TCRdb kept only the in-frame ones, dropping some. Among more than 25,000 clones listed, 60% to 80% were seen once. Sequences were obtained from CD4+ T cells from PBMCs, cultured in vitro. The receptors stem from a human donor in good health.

CDR3 bases: TGTGCCATAGAACATCTGTATAACTATGGCTACACCTTC. Translation gives CAIEHLYNYGYTF. The chain combines TRBV27 with TRBJ1-2, with D unresolved. Per the germline V gene, CDR1 is MNHEY and CDR2 is SMNVEV (reference sequence). V was clipped by 10 bases and J by 1 base, with 13 bases between them. This CDR3 is built from 13 residues.

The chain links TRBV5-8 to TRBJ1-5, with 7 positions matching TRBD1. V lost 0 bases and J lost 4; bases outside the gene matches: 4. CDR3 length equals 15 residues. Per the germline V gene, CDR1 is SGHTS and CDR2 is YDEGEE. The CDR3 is CASSLVTGTNQPQHF. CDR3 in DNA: TGTGCCAGCAGCTTGGTGACAGGGACAAATCAGCCCCAGCATTTT. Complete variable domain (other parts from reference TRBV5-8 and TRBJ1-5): EAGVTQSPTHLIKTRGQQATLRCSPISGHTSVYWYQQALGLGLQFLLWYDEGEERNRGNFPPRFSGRQFPNYSSELNVNALELEDSALYLCASSLVTGTNQPQHFGDGTRLSIL.

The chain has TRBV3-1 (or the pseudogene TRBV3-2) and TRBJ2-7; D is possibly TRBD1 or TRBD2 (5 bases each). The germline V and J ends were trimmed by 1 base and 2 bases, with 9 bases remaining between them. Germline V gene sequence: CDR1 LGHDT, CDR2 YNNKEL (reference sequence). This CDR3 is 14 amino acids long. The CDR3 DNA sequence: TGTGCCAGCAGCCAAGCGGGACGGCCCTACGAGCAGTACTTC. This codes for CASSQAGRPYEQYF.

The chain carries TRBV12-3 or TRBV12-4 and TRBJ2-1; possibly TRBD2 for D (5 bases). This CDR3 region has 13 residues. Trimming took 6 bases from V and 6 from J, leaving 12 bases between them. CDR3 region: CASRQVGINEQFF. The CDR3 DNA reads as TGTGCCAGCAGACAAGTCGGGATCAATGAGCAGTTCTTC.

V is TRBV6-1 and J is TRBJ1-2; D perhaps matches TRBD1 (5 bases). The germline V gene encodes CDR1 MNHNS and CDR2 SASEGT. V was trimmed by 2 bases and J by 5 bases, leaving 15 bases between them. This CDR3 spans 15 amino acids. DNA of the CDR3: TGTGCCAGCAGTGAAATGGGTCGAGGGGCATATGGCTACACCTTC. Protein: CASSEMGRGAYGYTF.

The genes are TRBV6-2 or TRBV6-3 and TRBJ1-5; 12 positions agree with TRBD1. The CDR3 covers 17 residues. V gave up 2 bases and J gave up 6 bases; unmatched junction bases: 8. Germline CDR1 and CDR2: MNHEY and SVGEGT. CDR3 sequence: CASSYQPGQGASQPQHF. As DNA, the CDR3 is TGTGCCAGCAGTTACCAACCGGGACAGGGGGCTAGTCAGCCCCAGCATTTT.

CDR3 amino acids: CASSNVAGETQYF. In DNA, the CDR3 is TGTGCCAGTAGTAACGTGGCGGGAGAGACCCAGTACTTC. This sequence joins TRBV19 and TRBJ2-5; the D gene is possibly TRBD2 (5 bases). Germline V CDR1 and CDR2: LNHDA, SQIVND (reference sequence). The V end was cut by 4 bases, the J end by 4 bases, with 10 bases between. The CDR3 has 13 amino acids.

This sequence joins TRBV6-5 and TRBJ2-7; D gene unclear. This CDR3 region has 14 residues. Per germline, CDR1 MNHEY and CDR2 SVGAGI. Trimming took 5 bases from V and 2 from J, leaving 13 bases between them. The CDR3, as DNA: TGTGCCAGCAGTACCGACCGCTACGCCTACGAGCAGTACTTC. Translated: CASSTDRYAYEQYF.

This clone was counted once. Written as DNA, the CDR3 is TGTGCCAGCAGCTTACACGGGACCGGGGAGCTGTTTTTT. Protein product: CASSLHGTGELFF. The chain combines TRBV7-2 with TRBJ2-2; no clear D. The CDR3 has 13 residues. Trimming stripped 2 bases from V and 5 bases from J, with 6 bases between. Germline V gene data show CDR1 as SGHTA and CDR2 as FQGNSA.

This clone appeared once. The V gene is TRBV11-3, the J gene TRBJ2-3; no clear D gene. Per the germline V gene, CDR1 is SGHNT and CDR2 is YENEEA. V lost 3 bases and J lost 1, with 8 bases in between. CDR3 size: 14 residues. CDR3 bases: TGTGCCAGCAGCTTCGGACGCGGCACAGATACGCAGTATTTT. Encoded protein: CASSFGRGTDTQYF. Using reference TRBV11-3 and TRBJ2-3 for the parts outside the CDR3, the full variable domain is EAGVVQSPRYKIIEKKQPVAFWCNPISGHNTLYWYLQNLGQGPELLIRYENEEAVDDSQLPKDRFSAERLKGVDSTLKIQPAELGDSAVYLCASSFGRGTDTQYFGPGTRLTVL.

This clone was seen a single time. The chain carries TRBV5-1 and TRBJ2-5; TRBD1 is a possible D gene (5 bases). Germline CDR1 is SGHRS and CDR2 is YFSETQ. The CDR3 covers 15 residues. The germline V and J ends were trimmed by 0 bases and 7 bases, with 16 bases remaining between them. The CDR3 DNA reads TGCGCCAGCAGCTTGGCCGGGCAGGGTATGAGGACCCAGTACTTC. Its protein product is CASSLAGQGMRTQYF.

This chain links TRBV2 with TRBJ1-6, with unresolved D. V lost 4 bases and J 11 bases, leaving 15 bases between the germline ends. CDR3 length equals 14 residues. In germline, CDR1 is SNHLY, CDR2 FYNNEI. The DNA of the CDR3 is TGTGCCAGCAGTGCCGGTCCCCAATGGGCACCCCTCCACTTT. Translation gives CASSAGPQWAPLHF.

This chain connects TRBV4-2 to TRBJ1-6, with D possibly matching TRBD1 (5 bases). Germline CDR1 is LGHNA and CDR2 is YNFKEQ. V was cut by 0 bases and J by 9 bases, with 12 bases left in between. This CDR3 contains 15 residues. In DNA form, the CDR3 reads TGTGCCAGCAGCCAAGATCGACAGTCAAGTTCACCCCTCCACTTT. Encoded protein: CASSQDRQSSSPLHF.

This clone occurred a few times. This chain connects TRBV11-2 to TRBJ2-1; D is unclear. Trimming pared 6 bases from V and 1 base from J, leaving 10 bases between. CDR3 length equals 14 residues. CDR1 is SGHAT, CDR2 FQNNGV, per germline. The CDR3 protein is CASSRQASYNEQFF. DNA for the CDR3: TGTGCCAGCAGTCGGCAGGCGTCCTACAATGAGCAGTTCTTC. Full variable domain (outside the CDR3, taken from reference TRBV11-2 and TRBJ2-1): EAGVAQSPRYKIIEKRQSVAFWCNPISGHATLYWYQQILGQGPKLLIQFQNNGVVDDSQLPKDRFSAERLKGVDSTLKIQPAKLEDSAVYLCASSRQASYNEQFFGPGTRLTVL.

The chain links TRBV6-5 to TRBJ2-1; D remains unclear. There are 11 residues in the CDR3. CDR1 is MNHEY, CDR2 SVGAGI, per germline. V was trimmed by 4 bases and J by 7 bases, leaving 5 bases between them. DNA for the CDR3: TGTGCCAGCAGTTGGGGAAATGAGCAGTTCTTC. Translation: CASSWGNEQFF.